Below, one T cell receptor (beta chain) is given with its context. This entry is derived from a study of blood T cell repertoires in COVID-19. The overall study: COVID-19 samples collected from the United States, Italy and Spain covered acute and convalescent phases. T cells, B-cell-depleted T cells, or PBMCs supplied cDNA or gDNA.

Original handling: Amplification of reference gene primers provided the estimated nucleated cell counts. Clones were read by immunoSEQ multiplex PCR, and TCRdb kept only the in-frame ones, dropping some. V, J and clone size are those of that table, while D and trimming were read from the DNA. The data contain about 170,000 clones, roughly 80% of them singletons. Germline loops: CDR1 SGHTA, CDR2 FQGNSA. The CDR3 extends over 14 amino acids. The ends lost 5 bases at V and 6 bases at J; junction bases unmatched: 6. Sequenced: peripheral blood. The chain combines TRBV7-2 with TRBJ2-2, with TRBD2 matching over 7 bases. The receptor's source is a human donor with acute or convalescent COVID-19. The donor label of this sample is uncertain. The chain's CDR3 is CASSPGLGPGELFF. In nucleotides, the CDR3 is TGTGCCAGCAGCCCAGGACTAGGCCCCGGGGAGCTGTTTTTT.